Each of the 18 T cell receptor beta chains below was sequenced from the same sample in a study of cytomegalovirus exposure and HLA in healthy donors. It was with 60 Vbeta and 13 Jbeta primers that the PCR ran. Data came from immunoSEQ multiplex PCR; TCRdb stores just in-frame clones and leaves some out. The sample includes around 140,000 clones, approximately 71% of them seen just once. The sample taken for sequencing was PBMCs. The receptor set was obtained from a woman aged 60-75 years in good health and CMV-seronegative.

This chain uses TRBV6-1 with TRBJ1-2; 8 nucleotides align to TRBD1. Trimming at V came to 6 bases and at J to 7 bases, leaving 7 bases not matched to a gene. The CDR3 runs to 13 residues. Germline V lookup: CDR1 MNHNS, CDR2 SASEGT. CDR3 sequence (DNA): TGTGCCAGCAGGACGACAGGGGTAGGTGGCTACACCTTC. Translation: CASRTTGVGGYTF.

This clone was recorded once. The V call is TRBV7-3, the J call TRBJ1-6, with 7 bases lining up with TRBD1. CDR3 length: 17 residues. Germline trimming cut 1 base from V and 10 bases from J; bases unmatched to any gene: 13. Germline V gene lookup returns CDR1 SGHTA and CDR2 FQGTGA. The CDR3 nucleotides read TGTGCCAGCAGCTTAATGACCCGGACAGGAGGATGCTCACCCCTCCACTTT. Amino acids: CASSLMTRTGGCSPLHF.

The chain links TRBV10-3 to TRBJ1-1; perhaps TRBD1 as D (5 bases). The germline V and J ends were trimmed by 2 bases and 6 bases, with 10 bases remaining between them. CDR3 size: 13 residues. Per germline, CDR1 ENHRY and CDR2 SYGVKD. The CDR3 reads CAISEIRGPEAFF. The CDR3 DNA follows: TGTGCCATCAGTGAGATAAGGGGCCCTGAAGCTTTCTTT.

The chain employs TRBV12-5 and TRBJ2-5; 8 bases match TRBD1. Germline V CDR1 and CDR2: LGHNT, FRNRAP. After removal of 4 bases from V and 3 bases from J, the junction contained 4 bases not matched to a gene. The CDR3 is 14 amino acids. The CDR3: CASGSGQGEETQYF. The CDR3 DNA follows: TGTGCTAGTGGTTCCGGACAGGGAGAAGAGACCCAGTACTTC.

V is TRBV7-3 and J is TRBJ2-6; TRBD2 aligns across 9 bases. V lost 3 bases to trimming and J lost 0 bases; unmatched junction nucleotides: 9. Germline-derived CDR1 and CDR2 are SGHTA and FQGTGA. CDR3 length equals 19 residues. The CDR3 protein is CASSFSASGDSSGANVLTF. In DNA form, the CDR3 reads TGTGCCAGCAGCTTTTCGGCTAGCGGGGATAGCTCTGGGGCCAACGTCCTGACTTTC.

CDR3 protein: CSVEEGSRQGVSTDTQYF. The CDR3 DNA follows: TGCAGCGTTGAAGAGGGGTCTCGACAGGGCGTTAGCACAGATACGCAGTATTTT. The genes are TRBV29-1 and TRBJ2-3; the match to TRBD1 covers 7 bases. This CDR3 has 18 amino acids. The germline V gene has CDR1 SQVTM and CDR2 ANQGSEA. The V and J ends lost 0 bases and 0 bases, in that order; junction bases with no gene match: 12.

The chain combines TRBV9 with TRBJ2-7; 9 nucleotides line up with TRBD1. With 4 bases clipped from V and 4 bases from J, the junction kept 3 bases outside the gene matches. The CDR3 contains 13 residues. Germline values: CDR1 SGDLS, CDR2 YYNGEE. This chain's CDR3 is CASSLGQGYEQYF. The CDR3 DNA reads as TGTGCCAGCAGCTTAGGACAGGGGTACGAGCAGTACTTC.

This CDR3 is CSGIRGARGTEAFF. DNA for the CDR3: TGCAGCGGGATCAGGGGGGCCCGTGGCACTGAAGCTTTCTTT. The chain uses TRBV29-1 and TRBJ1-1, with 7 nucleotides matching TRBD1. CDR3 length: 14 amino acids. Trimming cost V 7 bases and J 4 bases; bases outside gene matches: 12. Germline CDR1 reads SQVTM; CDR2 reads ANQGSEA.

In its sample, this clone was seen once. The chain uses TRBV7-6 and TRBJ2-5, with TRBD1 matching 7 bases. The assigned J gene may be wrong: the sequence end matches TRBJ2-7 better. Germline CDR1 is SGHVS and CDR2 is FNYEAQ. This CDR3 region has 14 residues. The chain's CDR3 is CASSPTDRTYEQYF. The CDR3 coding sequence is TGTGCCAGCAGCCCTACGGACAGGACCTACGAGCAGTACTTC.

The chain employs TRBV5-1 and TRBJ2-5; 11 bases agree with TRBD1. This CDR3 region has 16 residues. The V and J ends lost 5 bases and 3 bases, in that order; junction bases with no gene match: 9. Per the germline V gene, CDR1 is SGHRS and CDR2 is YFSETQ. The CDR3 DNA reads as TGCGCCAGCAGAAGGACAGGGGGCGGGGGGGAAGAGACCCAGTACTTC. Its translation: CASRRTGGGGEETQYF. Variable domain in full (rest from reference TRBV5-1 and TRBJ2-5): KAGVTQTPRYLIKTRGQQVTLSCSPISGHRSVSWYQQTPGQGLQFLFEYFSETQRNKGNFPGRFSGRQFSNSRSEMNVSTLELGDSALYLCASRRTGGGGEETQYFGPGTRLLVL.

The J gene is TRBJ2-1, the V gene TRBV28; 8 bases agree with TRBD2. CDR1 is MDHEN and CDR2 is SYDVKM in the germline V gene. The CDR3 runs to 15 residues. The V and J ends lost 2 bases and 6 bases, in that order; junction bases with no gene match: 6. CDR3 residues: CASSLPGTSSNEQFF. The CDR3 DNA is TGTGCCAGCAGTTTACCCGGGACTAGTTCCAATGAGCAGTTCTTC.

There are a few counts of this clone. This CDR3 is CASSLASIHMNTEAFF. The DNA of the CDR3 is TGCGCCAGCAGCTTGGCCTCAATACACATGAACACTGAAGCTTTCTTT. This rearrangement joins TRBV5-1 to TRBJ1-1, with unresolved D. The germline CDR1 and CDR2 sequences are SGHRS and YFSETQ. V lost 0 bases and J 0 bases, leaving 12 bases between the germline ends. The CDR3 contains 16 residues.

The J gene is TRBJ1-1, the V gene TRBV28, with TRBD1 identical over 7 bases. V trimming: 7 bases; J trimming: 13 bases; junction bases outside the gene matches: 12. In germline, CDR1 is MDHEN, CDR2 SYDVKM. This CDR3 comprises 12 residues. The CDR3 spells CASTSRGTEFFF. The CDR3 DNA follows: TGTGCCAGCACCTCCCGGGGGACAGAATTTTTCTTT.

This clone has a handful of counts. The CDR3: CASTKSTGLGTEAFF. The CDR3 DNA follows: TGTGCCAGCACCAAGTCGACAGGATTGGGCACTGAAGCTTTCTTT. J is TRBJ1-1 and V is TRBV6-1; D might be TRBD1 (6 bases). The CDR3 has 15 amino acids. Germline V gene lookup returns CDR1 MNHNS and CDR2 SASEGT. Between the trimmed V and J ends, which lost 7 bases and 4 bases, there was a span of 19 bases.

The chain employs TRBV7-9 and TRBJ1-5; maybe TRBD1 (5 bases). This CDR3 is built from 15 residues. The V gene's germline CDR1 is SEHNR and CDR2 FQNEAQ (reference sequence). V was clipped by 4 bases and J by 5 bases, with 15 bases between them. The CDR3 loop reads CASSSWGESYQPQHF. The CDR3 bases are TGTGCCAGCAGCTCCTGGGGGGAGTCGTATCAGCCCCAGCATTTT.

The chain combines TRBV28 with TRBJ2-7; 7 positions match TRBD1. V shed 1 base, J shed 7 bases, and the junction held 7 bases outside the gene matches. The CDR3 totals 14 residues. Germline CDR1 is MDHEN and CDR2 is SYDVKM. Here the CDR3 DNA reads TGTGCCAGCAGTTTATTCCGACAGGGCTGGGAGCAGTACTTC. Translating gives CASSLFRQGWEQYF.

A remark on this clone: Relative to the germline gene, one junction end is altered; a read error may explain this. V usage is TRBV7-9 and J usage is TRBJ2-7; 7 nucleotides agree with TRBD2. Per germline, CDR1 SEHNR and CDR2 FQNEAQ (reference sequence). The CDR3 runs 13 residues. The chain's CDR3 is CSSSLAGSYEQYF. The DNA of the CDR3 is TGTTCCAGCAGCTTAGCGGGCAGCTACGAGCAGTACTTC. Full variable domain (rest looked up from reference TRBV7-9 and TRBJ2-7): DTGVSQNPRHKITKRGQNVTFRCDPISEHNRLYWYRQTLGQGPEFLTYFQNEAQLEKSRLLSDRFSAERPKGSFSTLEIQRTEQGDSAMYLCSSSLAGSYEQYFGPGTRLTVT.

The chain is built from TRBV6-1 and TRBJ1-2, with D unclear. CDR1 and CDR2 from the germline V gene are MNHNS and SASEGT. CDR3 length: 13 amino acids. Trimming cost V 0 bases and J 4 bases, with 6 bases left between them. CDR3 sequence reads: CASSEAPGYGYTF. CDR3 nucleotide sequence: TGTGCCAGCAGTGAAGCCCCGGGCTATGGCTACACCTTC.